This T cell receptor (beta chain) stems from a study of cytomegalovirus exposure and HLA in healthy donors. On this clone itself: Its cognate antigen is unknown.

V was pared by 9 bases and J by 7 bases, with 5 bases of the junction left unmatched. CDR1 is MNHNS, CDR2 SASEGT, per germline. The CDR3 loop spans 12 amino acids. Broader study findings: Trimming of TCR beta V- and J-genes showed a link, identified in a later analysis, to a missense DCLRE1C variant. An analysis that came later showed most CMV-associated TCR beta chains appearing HLA-restricted.

This PCR relied on a set of 60 Vbeta primers and 13 Jbeta primers. The protocol was immunoSEQ multiplex PCR, while the TCRdb copy is restricted to in-frame clones and leaves out a portion. The sample includes 200,000 or so clones, approximately 84% of them seen just once. This chain uses TRBV6-1 with TRBJ1-2; 10 bases line up with TRBD1. The origin of this receptor is a boy aged 5 to 17 in good health and CMV-seronegative. Sequences were obtained from PBMCs. The DNA of the CDR3 is TGTGCCAGTGGGACAGGGGAAGGTGGCTACACCTTC. This encodes CASGTGEGGYTF.